This T cell receptor beta chain was recovered during a study of blood T cell repertoires in COVID-19 (TCRdb year 2020). Regarding the research as a whole: The collaborator samples originated in the United States, Italy and Spain and spanned the acute and convalescent phases of COVID-19. The prospective study material was composed of cDNA or gDNA derived from T cells, B-cell-depleted T cells, or PBMCs. The dataset comprised deeply sampled blood TCRbeta repertoires from subjects exposed to, actively infected with, or recovered from COVID-19. The repertoires were made available in a free public database intended to serve as a resource for research on the immune response to SARS-CoV-2. Samples came from the ongoing ImmuneRACE study (first 160 participants) plus 1,254 subjects from 6 global collaborators. Nearly every sample came with metadata listing a de-identified subject ID, COVID-19 status, age in years and sex. Where HLA class I and class II types were available, the types were taken from metadata supplied by the sample provider, not from assay-based typing.

The germline V gene encodes CDR1 SGHRS and CDR2 YFSETQ. From V the trimming removes 4 bases and from J it removes 2 bases, while the gene matches leave 4 bases of the junction unaccounted for. Including the terminal cysteine and phenylalanine, the CDR3 comprises 16 residues. Of the read, only the CDR3 DNA is kept; its 48 bases are in frame from base 1. Details on this clone: There is no known antigen for this receptor. Base qualities are not provided; no much larger clone lies one nucleotide away.

The investigation overall reported the following: The amount of clinical and demographic metadata varied by source and participant and was provided uncurated.

Whole blood was collected in K2EDTA tubes by collaborating institutions according to the institutions' own protocols. For TCRbeta analysis, collaborators shipped samples as frozen whole blood, isolated PBMCs, or DNA extracted from either of those sample types. TCRbeta CDR3 regions were amplified from genomic DNA by means of the immunoSEQ Assay, a bias-controlled multiplex PCR. The study's own analysis went as follows. The number of nucleated cells in each sample was estimated by amplification of reference gene primers within the assay. To quantify the absolute abundance of each unique TCRbeta CDR3 rearrangement, sequence reads were collapsed and filtered. For each sample, productive Simpson clonality was calculated as the square root of Simpson's diversity index across productive rearrangements. TCRdb carries this immuneACCESS record with in-frame sequences only. Its versions omit some clonotypes, under half of them owing to an unresolved V gene in the studies checked, with the rest unexplained. D and trimming were read from the DNA, whereas the V and J calls and clone size are those reported in that table. This sample is represented by 40,000 to 50,000 clones; roughly 90% of them were singletons. 0.4% of the sample is in the top ten clones.

The receptor chain draws on TRBV5-1 and TRBJ2-6; 9 bases in between match TRBD1. Source material: peripheral blood. The clonotype was recovered from a human donor in a cohort sampled during active COVID-19. The base sequence is TGCGCCAGCAGCGTGACAGGGGGTGCTGGGGCCAACGTCCTGACTTTC. It codes for CASSVTGGAGANVLTF.